This T cell receptor (beta chain) was profiled in a study of shared clonotypes between healthy human individuals. As for the study in general: The cohort had a couple of women and a few men, ages 18 to 49. General observations from the study: Generation probabilities were higher for clonotypes shared across all four sorted-subset donors than for unshared ones.

The CDR3 extends over 14 amino acids. The germline V gene has CDR1 SEHNR and CDR2 FQNEAQ (reference sequence). Trimming removed 1 base at V and 0 bases at J, with 7 bases between. Cells designated naive CD8 were CD45RO-negative and were positively selected for CCR7, with terminally differentiated effector memory CD45RA+ cells excluded. Profiling relied on immunoSEQ multiplex PCR, and the TCRdb table lists in-frame clones only, not all of them. This sample has millions of clones, with over 85% found just once. Of note for this clone: Its antigen remains unknown. Other nucleotide sequences from this sample produce the same CDR3.

The J gene is TRBJ2-7, the V gene TRBV7-9, with D maybe TRBD1 (6 bases). Sequencing was carried out using naive CD8+ T cells sorted from blood. The TCR originated in a young man in good health. The DNA of the CDR3 is TGTGCCAGCAGCTTAGTAGGGGGCTCCTACGAGCAGTACTTC. It codes for CASSLVGGSYEQYF.